The T cell receptor (beta chain) under discussion was sequenced for a study of CD8+CD57+ T cells in acquired aplastic anemia (dated by TCRdb to 2017 to 2018). About the investigation overall: On average, sorted CD4+ and CD8+ cells yielded around 3.5 ug of extracted DNA, with a range of roughly 0.19 to 27.4 ug. A CD8+CD57+ expansion meant a frequency higher than the mean frequency seen in healthy subjects.

CDR1 and CDR2 (SGHAT, FQNNGV) derive from the germline V gene. V loses 5 bases, J loses 3 bases, and the germline ends lie 14 bases apart. The CDR3 numbers 15 residues from cysteine through phenylalanine. The only DNA kept is the CDR3, 45 bases in frame from the first base. The patients picked for sequencing were ones in whom flow cytometry had shown an expansion of CD8+CD57+ cells. Every patient had a diagnosis of severe acquired aplastic anemia based on International Study of Aplastic Anemia and Agranulocytosis and Camitta criteria. At the time blood was sampled, none of the patients had received any therapy. In this study, sorted CD4+ and CD8+ T cells from the blood of healthy subjects and of severe aplastic anemia patients had their TCR repertoires deep-sequenced. In the USA, patient enrollment took place under clinicaltrials.gov protocols 00001620, 01623167, 00001397, 00071045, 00081523 and 00961064. Ficoll-Paque density gradient centrifugation was used to isolate peripheral blood mononuclear cells. CD4+ and CD8+ T cells were sorted by FACS or magnetic beads before DNA extraction.

Overall results and qualifications from the work: Patients and healthy controls showed no significant difference in CD8+ Simpson's diversity (P=0.060). Around 31 CD8+ CDR3 sequences were shared between patients and controls but appeared highly expressed in patients and within their immunodominant clones.

Profiling of TCR beta VDJ combinations and CDR3 sequences used genomic DNA as the template. TCR repertoire sequencing was run on an Illumina HiSeq 2000. The original pipeline was this. Repertoires were assessed using TRBV/TRBJ rearrangement plots, CDR3 size and DJ length profiles, and Simpson's diversity index. The most abundant DNA sequence in the deep sequencing data was defined as the immunodominant clone. CDR3 amino acid sequences were screened for sharing across subjects and compared with published repertoires and the VDJdb database. TCRdb itself trimmed the public reads at Q25 with fastp, ran MiXCR and retained productive beta chains. Under each unique CDR3 protein, matching rows form one entry showing the most common genes and DNA. TCRdb's processing, not the authors' own work, is the source of the V and J calls. The sample records under 500,000 distinct CDR3 sequences, over 25% of which are singletons. 0.7% to 1% of the sample belongs to the ten largest clones.

With regard to this clonotype: The target of this receptor is not known. No base quality information exists; no much larger clone differs at one position.

The V and J genes are TRBV11-2 and TRBJ2-1; the D match is possibly TRBD1 or TRBD2, with 5 bases aligned in each. This clonotype was sampled from a human donor with aplastic anemia. The sequencing input was sorted CD4+, CD8+, or CD8+CD57+ T cells (not recorded which) from PBMCs. The nucleotide sequence is given as TGTGCCAGCAGCCCGAGGGGCAGTAACTACAATGAGCAGTTCTTC. This encodes CASSPRGSNYNEQFF.